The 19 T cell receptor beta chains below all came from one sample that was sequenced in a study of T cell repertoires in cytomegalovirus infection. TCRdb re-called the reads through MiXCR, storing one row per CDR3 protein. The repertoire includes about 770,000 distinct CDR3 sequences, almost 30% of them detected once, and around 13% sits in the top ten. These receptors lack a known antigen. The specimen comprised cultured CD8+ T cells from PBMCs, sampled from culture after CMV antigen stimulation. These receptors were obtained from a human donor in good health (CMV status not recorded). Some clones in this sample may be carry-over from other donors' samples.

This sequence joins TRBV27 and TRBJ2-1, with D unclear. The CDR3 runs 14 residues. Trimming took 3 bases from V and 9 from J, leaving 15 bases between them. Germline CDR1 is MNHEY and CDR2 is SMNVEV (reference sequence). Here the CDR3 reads CASSFGTENGEQFF. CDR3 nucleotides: TGTGCCAGCAGTTTCGGCACTGAAAACGGTGAGCAGTTCTTC.

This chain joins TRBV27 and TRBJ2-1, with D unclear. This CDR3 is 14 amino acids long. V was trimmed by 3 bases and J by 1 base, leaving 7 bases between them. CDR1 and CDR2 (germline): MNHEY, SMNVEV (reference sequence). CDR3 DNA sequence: TGTGCCAGCAGTTTTATCATGTCCTACAATGAGCAGTTCTTC. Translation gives CASSFIMSYNEQFF.

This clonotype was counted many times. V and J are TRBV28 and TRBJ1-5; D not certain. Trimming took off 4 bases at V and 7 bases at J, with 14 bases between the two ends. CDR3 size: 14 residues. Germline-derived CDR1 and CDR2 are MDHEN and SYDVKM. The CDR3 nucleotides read TGTGCCAGCAGTTCAGACCTCGGCGGGCAGCCCCAGCATTTT. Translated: CASSSDLGGQPQHF.

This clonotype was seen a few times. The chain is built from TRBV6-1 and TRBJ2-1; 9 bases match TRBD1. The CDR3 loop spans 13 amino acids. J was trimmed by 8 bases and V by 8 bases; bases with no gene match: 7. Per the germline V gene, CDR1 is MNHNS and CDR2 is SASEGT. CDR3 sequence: CASGYRGRDEQFF. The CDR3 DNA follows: TGTGCCAGCGGCTACAGGGGGCGGGATGAGCAGTTCTTC.

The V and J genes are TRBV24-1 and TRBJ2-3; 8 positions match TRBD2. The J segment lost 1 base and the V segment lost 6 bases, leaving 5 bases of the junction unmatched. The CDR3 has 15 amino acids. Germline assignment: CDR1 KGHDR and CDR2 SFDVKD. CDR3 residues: CATSPLADGTDTQYF. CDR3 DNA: TGTGCCACCAGTCCACTAGCGGACGGCACAGATACGCAGTATTTT.

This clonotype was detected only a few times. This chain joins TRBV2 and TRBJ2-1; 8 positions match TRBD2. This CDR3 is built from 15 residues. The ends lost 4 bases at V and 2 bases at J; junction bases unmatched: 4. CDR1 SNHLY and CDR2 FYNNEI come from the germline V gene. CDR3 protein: CASSGWREAYNEQFF. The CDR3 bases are TGTGCCAGCAGTGGGTGGCGGGAGGCCTACAATGAGCAGTTCTTC.

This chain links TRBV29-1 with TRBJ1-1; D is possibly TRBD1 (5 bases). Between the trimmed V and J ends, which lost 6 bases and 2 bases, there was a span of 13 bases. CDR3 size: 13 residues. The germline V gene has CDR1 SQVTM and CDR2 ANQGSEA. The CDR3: CSVDRGDNTEAFF. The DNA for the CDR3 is TGCAGCGTAGACCGAGGGGACAACACTGAAGCTTTCTTT.

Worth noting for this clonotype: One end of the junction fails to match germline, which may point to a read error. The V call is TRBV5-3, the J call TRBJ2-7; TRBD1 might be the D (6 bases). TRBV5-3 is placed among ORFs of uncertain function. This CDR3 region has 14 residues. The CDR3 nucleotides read TGTGCCAGCAGCTTGGTGGGGGCGAATCACGAGCAGTACTTC. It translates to CASSLVGANHEQYF.

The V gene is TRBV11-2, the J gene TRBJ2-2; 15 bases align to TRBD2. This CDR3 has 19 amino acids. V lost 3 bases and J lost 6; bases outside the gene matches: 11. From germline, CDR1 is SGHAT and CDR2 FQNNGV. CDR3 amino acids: CASSLLKWTSGGDSGELFF. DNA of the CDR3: TGTGCCAGCAGCTTGTTGAAGTGGACTAGCGGGGGGGATTCCGGGGAGCTGTTTTTT.

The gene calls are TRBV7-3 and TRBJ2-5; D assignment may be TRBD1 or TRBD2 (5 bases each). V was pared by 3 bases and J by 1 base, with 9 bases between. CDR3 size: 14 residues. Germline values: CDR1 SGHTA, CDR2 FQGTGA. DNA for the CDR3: TGTGCCAGCAGCTTCCGGGACGTCCAAGAGACCCAGTACTTC. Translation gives CASSFRDVQETQYF.

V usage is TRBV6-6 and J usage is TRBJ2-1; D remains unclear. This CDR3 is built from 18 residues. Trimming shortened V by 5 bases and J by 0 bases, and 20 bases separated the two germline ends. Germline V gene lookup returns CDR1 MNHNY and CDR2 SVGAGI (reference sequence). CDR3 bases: TGTGCCAGCAGTCCCACCGACCCTGAATTGTCCTCCTACAATGAGCAGTTCTTC. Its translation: CASSPTDPELSSYNEQFF.

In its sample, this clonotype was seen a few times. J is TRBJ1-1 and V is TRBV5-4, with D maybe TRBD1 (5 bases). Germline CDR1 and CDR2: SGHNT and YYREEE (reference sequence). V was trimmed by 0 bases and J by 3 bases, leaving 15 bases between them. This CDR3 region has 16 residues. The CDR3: CASSLVNGIGDTEAFF. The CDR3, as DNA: TGTGCCAGCAGCTTGGTTAACGGTATAGGGGACACTGAAGCTTTCTTT. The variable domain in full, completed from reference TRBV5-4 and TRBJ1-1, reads ETGVTQSPTHLIKTRGQQVTLRCSSQSGHNTVSWYQQALGQGPQFIFQYYREEENGRGNFPPRFSGLQFPNYSSELNVNALELDDSALYLCASSLVNGIGDTEAFFGQGTRLTVV.

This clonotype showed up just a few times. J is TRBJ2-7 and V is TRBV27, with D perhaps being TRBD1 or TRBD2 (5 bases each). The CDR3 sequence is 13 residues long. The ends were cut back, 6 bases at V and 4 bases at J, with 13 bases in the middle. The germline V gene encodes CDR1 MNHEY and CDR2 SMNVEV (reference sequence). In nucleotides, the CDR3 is TGTGCCAGCAGGGCACGGGACGTTTACGAGCAGTACGTC. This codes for CASRARDVYEQYV.

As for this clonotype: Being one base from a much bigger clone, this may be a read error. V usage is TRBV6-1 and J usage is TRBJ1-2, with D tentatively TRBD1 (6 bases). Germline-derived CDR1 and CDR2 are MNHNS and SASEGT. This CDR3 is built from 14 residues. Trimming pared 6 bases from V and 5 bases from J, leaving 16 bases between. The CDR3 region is CASRPGQNGYGYTF. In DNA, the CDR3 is TGTGCCAGCAGACCCGGACAGAATGGGTATGGCTACACCTTC.

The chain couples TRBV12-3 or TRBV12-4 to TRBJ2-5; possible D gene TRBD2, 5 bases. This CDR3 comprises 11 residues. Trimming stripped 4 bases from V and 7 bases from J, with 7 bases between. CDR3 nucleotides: TGTGCCAGCAGTTCGGCGGGGACCCAGTACTTC. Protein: CASSSAGTQYF.

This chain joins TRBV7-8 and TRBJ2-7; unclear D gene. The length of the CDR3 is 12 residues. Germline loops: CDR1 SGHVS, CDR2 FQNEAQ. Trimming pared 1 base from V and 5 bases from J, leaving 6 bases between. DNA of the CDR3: TGTGCCAGCAGCTTAGGGAACCACGAGCAGTACGTC. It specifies CASSLGNHEQYV.

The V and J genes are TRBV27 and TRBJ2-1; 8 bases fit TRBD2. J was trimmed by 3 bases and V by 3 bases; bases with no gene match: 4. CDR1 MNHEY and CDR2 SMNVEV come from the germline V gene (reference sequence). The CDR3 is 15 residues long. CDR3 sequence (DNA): TGTGCCAGCAGTTTTAGCGGGGCTAACTACAATGAGCAGTTCTTC. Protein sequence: CASSFSGANYNEQFF.

The CDR3 is CASSIGGRQKDTQYF. The CDR3 DNA reads TGTGCCAGTAGTATAGGGGGGCGGCAGAAAGATACGCAGTATTTT. The chain is built from TRBV19 and TRBJ2-3, with a weak D call TRBD1 (6 bases). Trimming cost V 1 base and J 5 bases, with 13 bases left between them. In germline, CDR1 is LNHDA, CDR2 SQIVND (reference sequence). This CDR3 region has 15 residues.

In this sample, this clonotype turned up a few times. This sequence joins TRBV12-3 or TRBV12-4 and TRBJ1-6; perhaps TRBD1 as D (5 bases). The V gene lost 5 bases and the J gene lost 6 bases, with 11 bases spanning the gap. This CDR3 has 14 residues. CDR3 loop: CASSLGRINSPLHF. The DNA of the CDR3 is TGTGCCAGCAGTCTGGGACGGATTAATTCACCCCTCCACTTT.